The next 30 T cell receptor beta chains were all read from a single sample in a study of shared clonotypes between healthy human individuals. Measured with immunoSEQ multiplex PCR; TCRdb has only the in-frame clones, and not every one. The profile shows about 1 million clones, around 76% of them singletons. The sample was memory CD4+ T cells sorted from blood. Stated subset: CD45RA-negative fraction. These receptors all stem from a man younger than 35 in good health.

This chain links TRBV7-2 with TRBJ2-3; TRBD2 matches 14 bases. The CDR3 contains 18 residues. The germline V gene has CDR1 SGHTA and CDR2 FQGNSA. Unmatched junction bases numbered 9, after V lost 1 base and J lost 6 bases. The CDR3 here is CASSLVSGTSGRGDTQYF. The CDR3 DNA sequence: TGTGCCAGCAGCTTAGTATCCGGGACTAGCGGGAGAGGGGATACGCAGTATTTT.

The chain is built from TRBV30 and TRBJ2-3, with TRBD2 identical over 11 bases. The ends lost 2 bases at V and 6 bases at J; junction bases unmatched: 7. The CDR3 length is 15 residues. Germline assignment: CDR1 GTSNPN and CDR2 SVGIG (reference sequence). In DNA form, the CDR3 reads TGTGCCTGGAGTCGGAATAGCGGGGGGGAGGATACGCAGTATTTT. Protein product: CAWSRNSGGEDTQYF. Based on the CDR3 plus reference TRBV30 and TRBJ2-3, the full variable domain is SQTIHQWPATLVQPVGSPLSLECTVEGTSNPNLYWYRQAAGRGLQLLFYSVGIGQISSEVPQNLSASRPQDRQFILSSKKLLLSDSGFYLCAWSRNSGGEDTQYFGPGTRLTVL.

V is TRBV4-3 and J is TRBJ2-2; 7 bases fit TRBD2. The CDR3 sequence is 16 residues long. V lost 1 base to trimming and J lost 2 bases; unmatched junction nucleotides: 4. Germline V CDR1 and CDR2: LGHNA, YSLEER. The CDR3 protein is CASSQGASGNTGELFF. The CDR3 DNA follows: TGCGCCAGCAGCCAAGGGGCTAGCGGTAACACCGGGGAGCTGTTTTTT.

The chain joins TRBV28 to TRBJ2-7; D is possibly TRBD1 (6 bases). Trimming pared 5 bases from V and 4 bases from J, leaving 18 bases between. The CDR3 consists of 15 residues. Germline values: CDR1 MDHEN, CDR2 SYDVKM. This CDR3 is CASSLSGTPPYEQYF. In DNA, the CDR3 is TGTGCCAGCAGTCTCTCCGGGACACCCCCTTACGAGCAGTACTTC.

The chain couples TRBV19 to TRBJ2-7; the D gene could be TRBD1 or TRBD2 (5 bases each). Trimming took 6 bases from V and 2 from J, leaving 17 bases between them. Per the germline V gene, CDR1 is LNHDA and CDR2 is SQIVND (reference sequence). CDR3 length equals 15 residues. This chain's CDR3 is CASSFRGTVTYEQYF. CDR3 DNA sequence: TGTGCCAGTAGCTTTCGTGGGACCGTAACCTACGAGCAGTACTTC.

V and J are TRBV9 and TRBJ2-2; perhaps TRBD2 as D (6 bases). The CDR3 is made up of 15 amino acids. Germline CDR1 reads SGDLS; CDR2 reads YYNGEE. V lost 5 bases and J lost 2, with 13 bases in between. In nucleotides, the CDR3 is TGTGCCAGCAGTTGGGGCGGGACTAACACCGGGGAGCTGTTTTTT. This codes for CASSWGGTNTGELFF.

CDR3 nucleotide sequence: TGTGCCAGTAGCCATGGATGGGGGAATAGCAATCAGCCCCAGCATTTT. Amino acid sequence: CASSHGWGNSNQPQHF. V is TRBV19 and J is TRBJ1-5; D is perhaps TRBD1 (5 bases). This CDR3 spans 16 amino acids. V shed 6 bases and J shed 0 bases, with 15 bases lying between them. Germline V gene sequence: CDR1 LNHDA, CDR2 SQIVND (reference sequence). Using reference TRBV19 and TRBJ1-5 for the parts outside the CDR3, the full variable domain is DGGITQSPKYLFRKEGQNVTLSCEQNLNHDAMYWYRQDPGQGLRLIYYSQIVNDFQKGDIAEGYSVSREKKESFPLTVTSAQKNPTAFYLCASSHGWGNSNQPQHFGDGTRLSIL.

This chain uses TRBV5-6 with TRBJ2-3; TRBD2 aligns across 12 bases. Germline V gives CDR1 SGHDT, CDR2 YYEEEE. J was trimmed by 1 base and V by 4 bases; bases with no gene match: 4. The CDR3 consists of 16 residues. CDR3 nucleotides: TGTGCCAGCAGCATCCTAGCGGGAGGGGGCACAGATACGCAGTATTTT. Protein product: CASSILAGGGTDTQYF.

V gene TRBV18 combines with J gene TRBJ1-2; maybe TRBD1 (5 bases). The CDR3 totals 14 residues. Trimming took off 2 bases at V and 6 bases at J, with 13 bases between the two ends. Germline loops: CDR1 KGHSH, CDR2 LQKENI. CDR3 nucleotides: TGTGCCAGCTCACCAAGGGAGGGGCGAGATGGCTACACCTTC. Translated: CASSPREGRDGYTF.

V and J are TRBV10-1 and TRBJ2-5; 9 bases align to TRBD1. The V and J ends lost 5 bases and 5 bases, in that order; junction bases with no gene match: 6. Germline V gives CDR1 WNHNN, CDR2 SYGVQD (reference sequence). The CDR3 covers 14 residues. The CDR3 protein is CASSSGQGGETQYF. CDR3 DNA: TGCGCCAGCAGTTCGGGACAGGGTGGCGAGACCCAGTACTTC.

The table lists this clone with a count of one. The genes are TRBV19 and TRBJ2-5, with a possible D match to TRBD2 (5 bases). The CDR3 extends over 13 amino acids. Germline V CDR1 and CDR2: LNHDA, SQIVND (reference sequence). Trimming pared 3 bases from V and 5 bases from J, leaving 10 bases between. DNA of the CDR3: TGTGCCAGTAGTATCGGTAGAGGGGAGACCCAGTACTTC. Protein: CASSIGRGETQYF.

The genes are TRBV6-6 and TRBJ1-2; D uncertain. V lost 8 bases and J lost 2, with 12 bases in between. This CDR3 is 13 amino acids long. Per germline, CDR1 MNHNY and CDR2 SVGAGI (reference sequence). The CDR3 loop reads CASQETPNYGYTF. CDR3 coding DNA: TGTGCCAGCCAGGAAACCCCCAACTATGGCTACACCTTC.

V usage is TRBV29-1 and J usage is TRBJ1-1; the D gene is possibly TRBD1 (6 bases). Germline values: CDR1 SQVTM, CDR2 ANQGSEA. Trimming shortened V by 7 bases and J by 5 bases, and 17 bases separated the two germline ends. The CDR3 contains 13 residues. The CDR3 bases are TGCAGCGCGGGGGGCGGGAGCCGAACTGAAGCTTTCTTT. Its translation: CSAGGGSRTEAFF.

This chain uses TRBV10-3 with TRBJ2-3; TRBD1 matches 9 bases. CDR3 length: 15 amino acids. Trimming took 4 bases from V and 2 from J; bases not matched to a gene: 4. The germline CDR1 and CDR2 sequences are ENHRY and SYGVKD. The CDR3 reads CAISGGTGTTDTQYF. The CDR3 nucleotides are TGTGCCATCAGTGGCGGGACAGGGACCACAGATACGCAGTATTTT.

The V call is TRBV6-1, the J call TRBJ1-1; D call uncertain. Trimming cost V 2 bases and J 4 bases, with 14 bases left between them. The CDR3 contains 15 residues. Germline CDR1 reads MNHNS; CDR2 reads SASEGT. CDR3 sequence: CASSEMRNRGTEAFF. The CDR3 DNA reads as TGTGCCAGCAGTGAAATGAGGAACCGGGGCACTGAAGCTTTCTTT.

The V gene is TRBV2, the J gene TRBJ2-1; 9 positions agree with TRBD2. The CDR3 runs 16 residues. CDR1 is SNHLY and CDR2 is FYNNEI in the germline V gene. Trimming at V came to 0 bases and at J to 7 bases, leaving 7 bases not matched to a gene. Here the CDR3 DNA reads TGTGCCAGCAGTGAAGCGTCGGTAGCGGGAGTTAATGAGCAGTTCTTC. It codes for CASSEASVAGVNEQFF.

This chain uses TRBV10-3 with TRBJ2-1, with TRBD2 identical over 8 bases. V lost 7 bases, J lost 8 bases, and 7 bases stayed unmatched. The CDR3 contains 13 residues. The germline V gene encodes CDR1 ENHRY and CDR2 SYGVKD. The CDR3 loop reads CAIKVAGRDEQFF. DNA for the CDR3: TGTGCCATCAAGGTCGCCGGGAGGGATGAGCAGTTCTTC.

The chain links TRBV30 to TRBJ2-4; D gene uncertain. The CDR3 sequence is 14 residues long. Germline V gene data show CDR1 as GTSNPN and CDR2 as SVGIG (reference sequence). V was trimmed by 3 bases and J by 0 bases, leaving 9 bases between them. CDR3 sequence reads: CAWRAKGAKNIQYF. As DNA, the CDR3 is TGTGCCTGGAGGGCGAAGGGAGCCAAAAACATTCAGTACTTC.

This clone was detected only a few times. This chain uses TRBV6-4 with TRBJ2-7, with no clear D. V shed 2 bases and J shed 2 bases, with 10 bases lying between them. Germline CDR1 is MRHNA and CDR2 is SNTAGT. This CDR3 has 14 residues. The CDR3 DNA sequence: TGTGCCAGCAGTGACAGGGAATGCCCCTACGAGCAGTACTTC. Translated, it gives CASSDRECPYEQYF.

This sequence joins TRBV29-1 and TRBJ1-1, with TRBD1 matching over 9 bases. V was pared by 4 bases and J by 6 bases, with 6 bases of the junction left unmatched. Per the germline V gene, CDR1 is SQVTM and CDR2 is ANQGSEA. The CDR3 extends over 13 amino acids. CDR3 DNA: TGCAGCGTTGGGGACAGGGATTACGCTGAAGCTTTCTTT. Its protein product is CSVGDRDYAEAFF.

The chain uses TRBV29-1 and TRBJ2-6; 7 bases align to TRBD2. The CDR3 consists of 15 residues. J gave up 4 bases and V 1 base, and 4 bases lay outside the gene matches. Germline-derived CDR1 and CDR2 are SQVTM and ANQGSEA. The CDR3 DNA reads TGCAGCGTTGAAGGGGAGGGGAGCGGGGCCAACGTCCTGACTTTC. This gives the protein CSVEGEGSGANVLTF.

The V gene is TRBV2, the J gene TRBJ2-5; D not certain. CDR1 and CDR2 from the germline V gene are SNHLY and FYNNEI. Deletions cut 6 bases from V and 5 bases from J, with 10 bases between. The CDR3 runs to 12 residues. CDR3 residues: CASRWVGETQYF. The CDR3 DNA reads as TGTGCCAGCAGATGGGTAGGGGAGACCCAGTACTTC.

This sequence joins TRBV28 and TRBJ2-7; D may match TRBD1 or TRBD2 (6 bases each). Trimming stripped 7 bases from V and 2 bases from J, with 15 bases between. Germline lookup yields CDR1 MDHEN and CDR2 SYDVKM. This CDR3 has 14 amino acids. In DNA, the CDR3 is TGTGCCAGCACCCCGGCGGGACAAACCTACGAGCAGTACTTC. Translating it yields CASTPAGQTYEQYF. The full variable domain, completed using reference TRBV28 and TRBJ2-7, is DVKVTQSSRYLVKRTGEKVFLECVQDMDHENMFWYRQDPGLGLRLIYFSYDVKMKEKGDIPEGYSVSREKKERFSLILESASTNQTSMYLCASTPAGQTYEQYFGPGTRLTVT.

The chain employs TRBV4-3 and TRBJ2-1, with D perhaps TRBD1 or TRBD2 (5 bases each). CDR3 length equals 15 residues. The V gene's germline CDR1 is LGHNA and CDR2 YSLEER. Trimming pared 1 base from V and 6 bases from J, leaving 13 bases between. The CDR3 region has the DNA TGCGCCAGCAGCCAAGTTGGGGGAGTGGTCAATGAGCAGTTCTTC. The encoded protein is CASSQVGGVVNEQFF.

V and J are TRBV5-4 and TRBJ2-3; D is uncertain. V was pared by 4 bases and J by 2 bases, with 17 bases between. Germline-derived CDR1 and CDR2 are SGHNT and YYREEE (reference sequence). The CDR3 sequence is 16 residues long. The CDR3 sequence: CASSRPGWADTDTQYF. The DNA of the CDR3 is TGTGCCAGCAGCCGTCCCGGTTGGGCAGACACAGATACGCAGTATTTT.

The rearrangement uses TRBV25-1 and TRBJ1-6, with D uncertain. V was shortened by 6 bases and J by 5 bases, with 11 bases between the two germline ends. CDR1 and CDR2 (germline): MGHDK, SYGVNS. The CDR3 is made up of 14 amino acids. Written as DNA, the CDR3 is TGTGCCAGCAGAAGAGGTCAGAATAATTCACCCCTCCACTTT. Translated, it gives CASRRGQNNSPLHF.

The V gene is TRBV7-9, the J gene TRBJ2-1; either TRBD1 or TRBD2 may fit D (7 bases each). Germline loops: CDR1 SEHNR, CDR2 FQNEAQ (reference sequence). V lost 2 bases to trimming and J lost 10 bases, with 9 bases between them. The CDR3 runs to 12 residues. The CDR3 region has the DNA TGTGCCAGCAGCTTACAGGGGGGGGAGCAGTTCTTC. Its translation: CASSLQGGEQFF.

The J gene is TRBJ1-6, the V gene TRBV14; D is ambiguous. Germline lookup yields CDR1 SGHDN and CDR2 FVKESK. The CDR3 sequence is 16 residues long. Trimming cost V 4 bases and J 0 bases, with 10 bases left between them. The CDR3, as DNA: TGTGCCAGCAGCCGTGGTGTTAACTCCTATAATTCACCCCTCCACTTT. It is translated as CASSRGVNSYNSPLHF.

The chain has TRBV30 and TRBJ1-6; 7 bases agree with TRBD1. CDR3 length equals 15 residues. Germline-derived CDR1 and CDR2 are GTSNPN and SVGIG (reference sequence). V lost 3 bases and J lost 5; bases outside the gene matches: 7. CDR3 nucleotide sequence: TGTGCCTGGAGGGCTTCGGGACAGAATAATTCACCCCTCCACTTT. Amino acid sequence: CAWRASGQNNSPLHF. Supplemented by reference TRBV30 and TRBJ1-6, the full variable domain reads SQTIHQWPATLVQPVGSPLSLECTVEGTSNPNLYWYRQAAGRGLQLLFYSVGIGQISSEVPQNLSASRPQDRQFILSSKKLLLSDSGFYLCAWRASGQNNSPLHFGNGTRLTVT.

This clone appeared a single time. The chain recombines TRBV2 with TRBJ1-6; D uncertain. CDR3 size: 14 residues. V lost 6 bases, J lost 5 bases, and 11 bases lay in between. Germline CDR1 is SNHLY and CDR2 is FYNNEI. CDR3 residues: CASSQTGDNSPLHF. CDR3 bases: TGTGCCAGCAGCCAGACTGGGGATAATTCACCCCTCCACTTT. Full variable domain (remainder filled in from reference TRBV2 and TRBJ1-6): EPEVTQTPSHQVTQMGQEVILRCVPISNHLYFYWYRQILGQKVEFLVSFYNNEISEKSEIFDDQFSVERPDGSNFTLKIRSTKLEDSAMYFCASSQTGDNSPLHFGNGTRLTVT.